Below, one T cell receptor beta chain is given with its context. This sample was taken from a study of control samples from healthy donors and cancer patients. Repertoires were generated with immunoSEQ multiplex PCR, while TCRdb's copy carries only in-frame clones and drops some. The data contain hundreds of thousands of clones, roughly 87% of them seen just once; the ten biggest clones take up 13%. J gave up 4 bases and V 5 bases, and 8 bases lay outside the gene matches. The germline CDR1 and CDR2 sequences are SGHVS and FNYEAQ. This CDR3 is built from 15 residues. Sequenced: PBMCs. The sequence was obtained from a woman aged 60-70 years with lung cancer. The gene calls are TRBV7-6 and TRBJ1-3, with 7 bases matching TRBD1. The CDR3 region has the DNA TGTGCCAGCAGCCCAGTGGGGACAGAAGGAAACACCATATATTTT. This sequence encodes CASSPVGTEGNTIYF. Variable domain in full (rest from reference TRBV7-6 and TRBJ1-3): GAGVSQSPRYKVTKRGQDVALRCDPISGHVSLYWYRQALGQGPEFLTYFNYEAQQDKSGLPNDRFSAERPEGSISTLTIQRTEQRDSAMYRCASSPVGTEGNTIYFGEGSWLTVV.